This T cell receptor beta chain was recovered during a study of T-cell memory formation after mild COVID-19. The CDR3 is made up of 15 amino acids. Trimming removed 0 bases at V and 6 bases at J, with 11 bases between. Germline values: CDR1 LNHNV, CDR2 YYDKDF (reference sequence). TCR alpha and TCR beta cDNA libraries carrying sample barcodes and UMIs were produced by 5'RACE using constant-segment primers. TCRdb reanalysed the 5' RACE reads using MiXCR and keeps one entry per CDR3 protein. The sample lists 430,000 or so distinct CDR3 sequences; around 25% were seen once. The chain carries TRBV15 and TRBJ2-2; weak D call: TRBD1 (7 bases). The sequenced sample consisted of PBMCs or a T cell subset sorted from them (not recorded which). The TCR sequence derives from an adult woman who had mild COVID-19 (a few samples of this study predate the infection). Cell type and time point are not known. Here the CDR3 reads CATSRDRRGAGELFF. CDR3 in DNA: TGTGCCACCAGCAGAGATCGCAGGGGGGCCGGGGAGCTGTTTTTT. The full variable domain, completed using reference TRBV15 and TRBJ2-2, is DAMVIQNPRYQVTQFGKPVTLSCSQTLNHNVMYWYQQKSSQAPKLLFHYYDKDFNNEADTPDNFQSRRPNTSFCFLDIRSPGLGDTAMYLCATSRDRRGAGELFFGEGSRLTVL.